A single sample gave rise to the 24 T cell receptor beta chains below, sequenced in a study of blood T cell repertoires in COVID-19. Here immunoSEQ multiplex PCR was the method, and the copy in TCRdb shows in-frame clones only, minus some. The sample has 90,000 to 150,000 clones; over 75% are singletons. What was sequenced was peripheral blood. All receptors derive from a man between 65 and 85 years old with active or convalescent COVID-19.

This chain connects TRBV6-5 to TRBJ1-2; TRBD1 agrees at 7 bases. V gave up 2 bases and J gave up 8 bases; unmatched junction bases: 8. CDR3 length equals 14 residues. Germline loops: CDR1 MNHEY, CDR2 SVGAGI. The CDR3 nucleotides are TGTGCCAGCAGTTACAAAGGGGGCGAACGGGGCTACACCTTC. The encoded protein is CASSYKGGERGYTF.

CDR3 nucleotide sequence: TGTGCCAGCAGCTTAAGCCTAGCGGGAGGGGGATACGAGCAGTACTTC. It yields the protein CASSLSLAGGGYEQYF. The chain links TRBV11-2 to TRBJ2-7; 12 nucleotides agree with TRBD2. There are 16 residues in the CDR3. V trimming: 2 bases; J trimming: 4 bases; junction bases outside the gene matches: 6. Germline CDR1 is SGHAT and CDR2 is FQNNGV.

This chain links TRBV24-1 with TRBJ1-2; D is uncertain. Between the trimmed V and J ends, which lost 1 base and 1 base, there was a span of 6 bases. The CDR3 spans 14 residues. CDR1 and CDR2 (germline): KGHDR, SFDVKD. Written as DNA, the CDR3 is TGTGCCACCAGTGATTTCGAGAGTAACTATGGCTACACCTTC. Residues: CATSDFESNYGYTF.

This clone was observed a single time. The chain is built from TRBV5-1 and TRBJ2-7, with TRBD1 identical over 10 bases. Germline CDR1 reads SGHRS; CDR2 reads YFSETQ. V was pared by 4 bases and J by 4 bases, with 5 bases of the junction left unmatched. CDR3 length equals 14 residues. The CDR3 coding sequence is TGCGCCAGCAGCCACCCGGACAGGGGGTACGAGCAGTACTTC. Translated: CASSHPDRGYEQYF.

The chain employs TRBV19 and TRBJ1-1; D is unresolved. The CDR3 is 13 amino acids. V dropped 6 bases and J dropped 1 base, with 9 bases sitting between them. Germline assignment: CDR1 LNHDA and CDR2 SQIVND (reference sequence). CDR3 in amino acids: CASRKQSNTEAFF. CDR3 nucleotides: TGTGCCAGTAGGAAACAGTCGAACACTGAAGCTTTCTTT.

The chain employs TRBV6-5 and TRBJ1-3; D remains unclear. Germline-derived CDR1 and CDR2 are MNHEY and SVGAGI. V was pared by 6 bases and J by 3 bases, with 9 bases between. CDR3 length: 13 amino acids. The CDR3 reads CASSLRGGNTIYF. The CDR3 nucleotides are TGTGCCAGCAGCTTAAGAGGTGGAAACACCATATATTTT.

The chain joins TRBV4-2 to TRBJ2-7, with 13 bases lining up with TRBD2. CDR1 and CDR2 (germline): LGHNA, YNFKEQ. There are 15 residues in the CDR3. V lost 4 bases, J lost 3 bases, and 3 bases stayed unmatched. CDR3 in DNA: TGTGCCAGCAGCCTCGGACTAGCGGGAGTCTACGAGCAGTACTTC. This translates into CASSLGLAGVYEQYF.

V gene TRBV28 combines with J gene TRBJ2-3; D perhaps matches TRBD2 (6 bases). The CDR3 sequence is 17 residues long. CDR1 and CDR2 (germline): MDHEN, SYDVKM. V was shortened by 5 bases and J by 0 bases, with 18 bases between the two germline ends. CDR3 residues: CASSNLGDGGSTDTQYF. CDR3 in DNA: TGTGCCAGCAGTAACCTCGGGGACGGGGGAAGCACAGATACGCAGTATTTT.

The CDR3 loop reads CASSFSGRRSTDTQYF. For the CDR3, the DNA is TGTGCCAGCAGCTTCAGCGGGAGGAGGAGCACAGATACGCAGTATTTT. The chain uses TRBV27 and TRBJ2-3; 9 bases are a match to TRBD2. Germline-derived CDR1 and CDR2 are MNHEY and SMNVEV (reference sequence). V was clipped by 6 bases and J by 0 bases; unmatched bases: 7. The CDR3 runs to 16 residues.

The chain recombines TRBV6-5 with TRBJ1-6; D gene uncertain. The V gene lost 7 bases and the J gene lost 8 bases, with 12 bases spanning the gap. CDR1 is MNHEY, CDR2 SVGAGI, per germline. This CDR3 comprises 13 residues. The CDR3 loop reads CASMRAGDSPLHF. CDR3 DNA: TGTGCCAGCATGAGGGCCGGGGATTCACCCCTCCACTTT.

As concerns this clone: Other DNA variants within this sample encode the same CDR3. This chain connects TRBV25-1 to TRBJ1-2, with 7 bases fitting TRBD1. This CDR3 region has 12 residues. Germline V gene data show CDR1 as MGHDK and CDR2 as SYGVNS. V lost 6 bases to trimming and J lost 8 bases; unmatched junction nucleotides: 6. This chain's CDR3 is CASRGEGGGYTF. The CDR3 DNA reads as TGTGCCAGCAGGGGGGAAGGGGGCGGCTACACCTTC.

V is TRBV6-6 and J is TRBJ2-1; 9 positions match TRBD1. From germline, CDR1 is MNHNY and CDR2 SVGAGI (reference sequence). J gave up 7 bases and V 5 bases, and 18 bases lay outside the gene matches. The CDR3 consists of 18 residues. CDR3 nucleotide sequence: TGTGCCAGCAGTCCCACGTGGGATACAGGGGGCGGCGGGAATGAGCAGTTCTTC. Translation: CASSPTWDTGGGGNEQFF.

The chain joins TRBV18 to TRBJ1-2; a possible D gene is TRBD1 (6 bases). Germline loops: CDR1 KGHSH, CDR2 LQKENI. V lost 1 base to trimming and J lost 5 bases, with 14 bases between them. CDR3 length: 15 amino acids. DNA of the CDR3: TGTGCCAGCTCACCACTCCCCAGGGGAGAGTATGGCTACACCTTC. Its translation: CASSPLPRGEYGYTF.

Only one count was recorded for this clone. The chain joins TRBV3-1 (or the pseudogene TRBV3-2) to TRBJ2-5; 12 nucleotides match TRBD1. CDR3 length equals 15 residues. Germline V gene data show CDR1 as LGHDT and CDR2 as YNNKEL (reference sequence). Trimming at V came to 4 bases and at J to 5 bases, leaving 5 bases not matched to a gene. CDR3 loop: CASSPGTGGWETQYF. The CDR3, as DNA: TGTGCCAGCAGCCCGGGGACAGGGGGCTGGGAGACCCAGTACTTC.

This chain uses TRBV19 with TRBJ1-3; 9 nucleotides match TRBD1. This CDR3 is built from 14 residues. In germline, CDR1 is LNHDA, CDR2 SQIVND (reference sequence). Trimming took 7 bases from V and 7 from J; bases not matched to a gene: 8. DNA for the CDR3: TGTGCCAGTACTCGGACAGGGGTAGAGAACACCATATATTTT. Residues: CASTRTGVENTIYF.

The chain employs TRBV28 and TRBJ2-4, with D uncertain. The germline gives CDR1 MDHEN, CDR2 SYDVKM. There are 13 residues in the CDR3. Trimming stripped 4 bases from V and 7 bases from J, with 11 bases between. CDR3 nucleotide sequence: TGTGCCAGCAGTTCAGAAGTCGGGAACATTCAGTACTTC. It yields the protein CASSSEVGNIQYF.

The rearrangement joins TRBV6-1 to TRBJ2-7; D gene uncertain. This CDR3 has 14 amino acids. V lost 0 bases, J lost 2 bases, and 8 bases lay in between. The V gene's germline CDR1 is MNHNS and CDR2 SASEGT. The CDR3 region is CASSEASLTYEQYF. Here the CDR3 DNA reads TGTGCCAGCAGTGAAGCGTCTTTAACCTACGAGCAGTACTTC.

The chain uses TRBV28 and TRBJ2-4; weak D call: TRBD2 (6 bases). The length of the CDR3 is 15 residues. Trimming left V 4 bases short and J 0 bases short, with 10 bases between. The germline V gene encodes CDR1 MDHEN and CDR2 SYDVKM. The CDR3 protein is CASSSGDKAKNIQYF. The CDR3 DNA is TGTGCCAGCAGTTCGGGAGACAAAGCCAAAAACATTCAGTACTTC.

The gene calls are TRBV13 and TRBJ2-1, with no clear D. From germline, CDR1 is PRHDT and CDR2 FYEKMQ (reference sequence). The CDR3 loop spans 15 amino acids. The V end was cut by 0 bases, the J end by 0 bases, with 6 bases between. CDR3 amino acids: CASSLGTGSYNEQFF. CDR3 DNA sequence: TGTGCCAGCAGCTTAGGGACGGGCTCCTACAATGAGCAGTTCTTC.

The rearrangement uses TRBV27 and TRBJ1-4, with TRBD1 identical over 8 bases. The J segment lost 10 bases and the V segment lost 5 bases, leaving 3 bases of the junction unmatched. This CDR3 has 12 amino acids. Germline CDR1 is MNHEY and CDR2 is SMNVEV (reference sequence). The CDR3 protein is CASSLQGGKLFF. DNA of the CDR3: TGTGCCAGCAGTCTACAGGGGGGAAAACTGTTTTTT.

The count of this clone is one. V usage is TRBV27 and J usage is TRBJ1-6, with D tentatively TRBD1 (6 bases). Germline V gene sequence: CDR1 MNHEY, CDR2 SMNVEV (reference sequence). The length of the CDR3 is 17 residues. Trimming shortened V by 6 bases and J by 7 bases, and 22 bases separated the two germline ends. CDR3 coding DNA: TGTGCCAGCAGGGAATTGACAGGATCGGCGTCGAATTCACCCCTCCACTTT. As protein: CASRELTGSASNSPLHF.

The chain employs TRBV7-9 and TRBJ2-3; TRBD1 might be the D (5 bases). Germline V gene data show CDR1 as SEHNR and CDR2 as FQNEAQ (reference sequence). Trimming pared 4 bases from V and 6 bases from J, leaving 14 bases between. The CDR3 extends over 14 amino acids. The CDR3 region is CASSSRQNSDTQYF. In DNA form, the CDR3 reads TGTGCCAGCAGCTCCCGACAGAATAGCGATACGCAGTATTTT. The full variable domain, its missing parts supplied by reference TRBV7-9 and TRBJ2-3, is DTGVSQNPRHKITKRGQNVTFRCDPISEHNRLYWYRQTLGQGPEFLTYFQNEAQLEKSRLLSDRFSAERPKGSFSTLEIQRTEQGDSAMYLCASSSRQNSDTQYFGPGTRLTVL.

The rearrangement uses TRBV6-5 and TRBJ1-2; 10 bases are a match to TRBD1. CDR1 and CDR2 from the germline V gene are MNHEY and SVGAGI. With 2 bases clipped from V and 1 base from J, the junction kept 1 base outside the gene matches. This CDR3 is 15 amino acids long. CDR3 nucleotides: TGTGCCAGCAGTTACGGGACAGGGGATAACTATGGCTACACCTTC. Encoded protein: CASSYGTGDNYGYTF.

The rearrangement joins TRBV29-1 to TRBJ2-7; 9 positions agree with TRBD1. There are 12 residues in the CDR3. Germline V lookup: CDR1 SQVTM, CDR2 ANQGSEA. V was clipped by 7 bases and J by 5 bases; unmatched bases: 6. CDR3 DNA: TGCAGCGCTGGACAGGGGATGGACGAGCAGTACTTC. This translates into CSAGQGMDEQYF.